Presented here are 19 T cell receptor beta chains from one specimen sequenced in a study of T cell changes during pregnancy in multiple sclerosis. The protocol was immunoSEQ multiplex PCR, while the TCRdb copy is restricted to in-frame clones and leaves out a portion. The table records 70,000 to 90,000 clones, 90% to 95% of them present only once. Sample: peripheral blood, taken in the first trimester of pregnancy. These receptors all come from a female donor with multiple sclerosis, enrolled in a pregnancy study.

V is TRBV10-1 and J is TRBJ1-1; D not certain. CDR1 is WNHNN, CDR2 SYGVQD, per germline (reference sequence). The CDR3 sequence is 15 residues long. With 3 bases removed from V and 5 bases from J, the gap between germline ends came to 16 bases. Here the CDR3 reads CASSDFEGASTEAFF. The CDR3 DNA follows: TGCGCCAGCAGTGACTTCGAGGGTGCATCAACTGAAGCTTTCTTT.

The chain is built from TRBV6-5 and TRBJ2-3; D uncertain. Germline CDR1 MNHEY, CDR2 SVGAGI. The V end lost 5 bases, the J end lost 5 bases, and 11 bases lay between the germline ends. This CDR3 has 13 amino acids. The CDR3 region has the DNA TGTGCCAGCAGTACCGGAGAGAAAGATACGCAGTATTTT. Translated: CASSTGEKDTQYF.

The chain employs TRBV5-1 and TRBJ2-1; TRBD1 matches at 8 bases. This CDR3 contains 15 residues. The germline V gene encodes CDR1 SGHRS and CDR2 YFSETQ. V was pared by 4 bases and J by 4 bases, with 7 bases of the junction left unmatched. The DNA of the CDR3 is TGCGCCAGCAGCCCACCGGGACAGGTATACAATGAGCAGTTCTTC. Protein: CASSPPGQVYNEQFF.

V is TRBV19 and J is TRBJ1-5, with D possibly being TRBD1 (6 bases). The CDR3 length is 13 residues. V was trimmed by 9 bases and J by 0 bases, leaving 9 bases between them. Germline values: CDR1 LNHDA, CDR2 SQIVND (reference sequence). Written as DNA, the CDR3 is TGTGCCAGCACAGGGAATAGCAATCAGCCCCAGCATTTT. It translates to CASTGNSNQPQHF.

The gene calls are TRBV29-1 and TRBJ2-2; no clear D gene. This CDR3 comprises 13 residues. V was clipped by 5 bases and J by 0 bases, with 7 bases between them. Germline V gene sequence: CDR1 SQVTM, CDR2 ANQGSEA. CDR3 coding DNA: TGCAGCGTTTCCACACCGAACACCGGGGAGCTGTTTTTT. Its translation: CSVSTPNTGELFF.

The genes are TRBV11-2 and TRBJ2-5; TRBD1 is a possible D gene (5 bases). Germline-derived CDR1 and CDR2 are SGHAT and FQNNGV. V was pared by 4 bases and J by 5 bases, with 17 bases between. The CDR3 has 15 residues. The CDR3 spells CASSSDISRVETQYF. The CDR3 bases are TGTGCCAGCAGCTCGGACATATCACGAGTGGAGACCCAGTACTTC.

V gene TRBV6-1 combines with J gene TRBJ1-1; D possibly corresponds to TRBD1 (5 bases). CDR1 is MNHNS, CDR2 SASEGT, per germline. The CDR3 extends over 13 amino acids. V was clipped by 7 bases and J by 1 base, with 10 bases between them. The CDR3 nucleotides are TGTGCCAGCATCAGGGTGGAGAACACTGAAGCTTTCTTT. Residues: CASIRVENTEAFF.

The V and J genes are TRBV19 and TRBJ2-1; D is ambiguous. The V gene's germline CDR1 is LNHDA and CDR2 SQIVND (reference sequence). The germline V and J ends were trimmed by 2 bases and 0 bases, with 11 bases remaining between them. The CDR3 length is 16 residues. The CDR3 here is CASSIKAPSSYNEQFF. The CDR3 DNA sequence: TGTGCCAGTAGTATAAAAGCGCCAAGCTCCTACAATGAGCAGTTCTTC.

This chain connects TRBV7-2 to TRBJ2-5, with 8 nucleotides matching TRBD2. Germline lookup yields CDR1 SGHTA and CDR2 FQGNSA. This CDR3 region has 15 residues. The ends lost 5 bases at V and 1 base at J; junction bases unmatched: 6. The CDR3 protein is CASSPDGLAQETQYF. CDR3 DNA sequence: TGTGCCAGCAGCCCAGACGGACTAGCCCAAGAGACCCAGTACTTC. Full variable domain (rest looked up from reference TRBV7-2 and TRBJ2-5): GAGVSQSPSNKVTEKGKDVELRCDPISGHTALYWYRQSLGQGLEFLIYFQGNSAPDKSGLPSDRFSAERTGGSVSTLTIQRTQQEDSAVYLCASSPDGLAQETQYFGPGTRLLVL.

The CDR3 here is CAIQGTNGYNEQFF. CDR3 nucleotides: TGTGCCATCCAAGGGACTAACGGCTACAATGAGCAGTTCTTC. The chain is built from TRBV2 and TRBJ2-1; 7 bases align to TRBD2. The CDR3 covers 14 residues. Trimming at V came to 10 bases and at J to 3 bases, leaving 9 bases not matched to a gene. The germline gives CDR1 SNHLY, CDR2 FYNNEI.

The rearrangement joins TRBV7-3 to TRBJ2-6; D ambiguous. CDR1 is SGHTA, CDR2 FQGTGA, per germline. This CDR3 is 16 amino acids long. V lost 5 bases to trimming and J lost 1 base, with 12 bases between them. CDR3 sequence (DNA): TGTGCCAGCAGCCGAGTCCCTATATCTGGGGCCAACGTCCTGACTTTC. Amino acids: CASSRVPISGANVLTF.

This chain joins TRBV6-5 and TRBJ2-3; the D gene is possibly TRBD2 (6 bases). V gave up 0 bases and J gave up 4 bases, with 11 bases separating them. Germline-derived CDR1 and CDR2 are MNHEY and SVGAGI. The CDR3 runs 15 residues. DNA for the CDR3: TGTGCCAGCAGTTACTCAACCGGGGGAGCAGATACGCAGTATTTT. Translating gives CASSYSTGGADTQYF.

The CDR3 loop is CASRLDRGLIPGELFF. The CDR3 DNA reads TGCGCCAGCAGACTGGACAGGGGGCTTATTCCCGGGGAGCTGTTTTTT. The gene calls are TRBV5-1 and TRBJ2-2; 11 positions match TRBD1. With 5 bases clipped from V and 6 bases from J, the junction kept 9 bases outside the gene matches. Germline lookup yields CDR1 SGHRS and CDR2 YFSETQ. The CDR3 covers 16 residues.

The rearrangement links TRBV28 to TRBJ2-1, with TRBD2 matching 12 bases. V was clipped by 6 bases and J by 0 bases; unmatched bases: 18. The length of the CDR3 is 21 residues. Per germline, CDR1 MDHEN and CDR2 SYDVKM. As DNA, the CDR3 is TGTGCCAGCAGCGACTCCCTTTGGACTAGCGGGAAACCTTACTCCTACAATGAGCAGTTCTTC. Protein product: CASSDSLWTSGKPYSYNEQFF.

The chain combines TRBV7-6 with TRBJ2-7, with a weak D call TRBD2 (6 bases). The CDR3 has 14 residues. CDR1 is SGHVS and CDR2 is FNYEAQ in the germline V gene. V was cut by 5 bases and J by 4 bases, with 15 bases left in between. The CDR3 coding sequence is TGTGCCAGCAGCCCTGGGGGACGGGGGTACGAGCAGTACTTC. Translated, it gives CASSPGGRGYEQYF.

The chain employs TRBV10-2 and TRBJ1-1, with TRBD1 as a possible D gene (5 bases). Germline CDR1 reads WSHSY; CDR2 reads SAAADI. Deletions cut 6 bases from V and 3 bases from J, with 11 bases between. The CDR3 runs to 13 residues. CDR3: CASRHRWDTEAFF. DNA of the CDR3: TGCGCCAGCAGGCACAGGTGGGACACTGAAGCTTTCTTT.

The J gene is TRBJ1-1, the V gene TRBV7-8, with D perhaps TRBD1 (5 bases). The CDR3 spans 13 residues. Germline CDR1 and CDR2: SGHVS and FQNEAQ. Trimming stripped 7 bases from V and 5 bases from J, with 14 bases between. In DNA form, the CDR3 reads TGTGCCAGCAACTGGGGGGTAGGGACTGAAGCTTTCTTT. It translates to CASNWGVGTEAFF.

The chain has TRBV19 and TRBJ2-3; no reliable D call. The V end lost 1 base, the J end lost 4 bases, and 12 bases lay between the germline ends. From germline, CDR1 is LNHDA and CDR2 SQIVND (reference sequence). The CDR3 is made up of 15 amino acids. The CDR3 DNA sequence: TGTGCCAGTAGTATAGTTGCGGTTCGGGCAGATACGCAGTATTTT. It codes for CASSIVAVRADTQYF.

The rearrangement uses TRBV5-8 and TRBJ2-3; D is perhaps TRBD1 (5 bases). This CDR3 has 17 amino acids. Germline V gene lookup returns CDR1 SGHTS and CDR2 YDEGEE. Trimming took 1 base from V and 8 from J, leaving 23 bases between them. The chain's CDR3 is CASSLLLATTGAITQYF. CDR3 coding DNA: TGTGCCAGCAGCTTGCTACTGGCGACCACAGGCGCTATTACGCAGTATTTT.